These 5 T cell receptor beta chains share one sample of origin, sequenced in a study of T cells after yellow fever vaccination. Via MiXCR, TCRdb re-called the 5' RACE reads, giving one row per CDR3 protein. The profile shows 300,000 to 400,000 distinct CDR3 sequences, under 5% of them singletons. This specimen was PBMCs, taken 5 days after the yellow fever booster vaccination. These receptors came from a man aged 18 to 30 who received the YFV17D yellow fever vaccine.

This sequence joins TRBV6-1 and TRBJ1-3; D not certain. Germline V gives CDR1 MNHNS, CDR2 SASEGT. This CDR3 contains 17 residues. Trimming removed 4 bases from V and 1 base from J, with 17 bases in between. CDR3 loop: CASSGGGGIGSGNTIYF. The DNA for the CDR3 is TGTGCCAGCAGTGGGGGAGGAGGGATTGGATCTGGAAACACCATATATTTT.

The rearrangement joins TRBV5-1 to TRBJ2-5; D perhaps matches TRBD2 (6 bases). The CDR3 sequence is 14 residues long. The germline V and J ends were trimmed by 4 bases and 4 bases, with 14 bases remaining between them. CDR1 and CDR2 from the germline V gene are SGHRS and YFSETQ. The CDR3 loop reads CASSQSAGTETQYF. In DNA, the CDR3 is TGCGCCAGCAGCCAGTCGGCGGGAACAGAGACCCAGTACTTC.

This clonotype came up a few times. The rearrangement joins TRBV20-1 to TRBJ1-5, with 7 bases identical to TRBD1. The germline V gene has CDR1 DFQATT and CDR2 SNEGSKA (reference sequence). The V segment lost 0 bases and the J segment 3 bases; nucleotides outside the gene matches: 8. The CDR3 runs to 16 residues. This chain's CDR3 is CSARDTDRNINQPQHF. The CDR3 DNA reads TGCAGTGCTAGAGACACGGACAGGAATATCAATCAGCCCCAGCATTTT.

This clonotype was counted ten times or more. This sequence joins TRBV6-5 and TRBJ2-7; D perhaps matches TRBD1 (6 bases). Trimming shortened V by 5 bases and J by 6 bases, and 14 bases separated the two germline ends. Germline V gene lookup returns CDR1 MNHEY and CDR2 SVGAGI. The CDR3 covers 13 residues. In DNA form, the CDR3 reads TGTGCCAGCAGTGTTGAACTAGGGGGCGAGCAGTACTTC. Its protein product is CASSVELGGEQYF.

This clonotype was seen ten or more times. The chain is built from TRBV20-1 and TRBJ2-4; D is undetermined. The CDR3 is made up of 13 amino acids. Germline V gives CDR1 DFQATT, CDR2 SNEGSKA (reference sequence). The germline V and J ends were trimmed by 2 bases and 8 bases, with 13 bases remaining between them. As DNA, the CDR3 is TGCAGTGCTAGACAACTAAGACGTGACATTCAGTACTTC. It yields the protein CSARQLRRDIQYF.